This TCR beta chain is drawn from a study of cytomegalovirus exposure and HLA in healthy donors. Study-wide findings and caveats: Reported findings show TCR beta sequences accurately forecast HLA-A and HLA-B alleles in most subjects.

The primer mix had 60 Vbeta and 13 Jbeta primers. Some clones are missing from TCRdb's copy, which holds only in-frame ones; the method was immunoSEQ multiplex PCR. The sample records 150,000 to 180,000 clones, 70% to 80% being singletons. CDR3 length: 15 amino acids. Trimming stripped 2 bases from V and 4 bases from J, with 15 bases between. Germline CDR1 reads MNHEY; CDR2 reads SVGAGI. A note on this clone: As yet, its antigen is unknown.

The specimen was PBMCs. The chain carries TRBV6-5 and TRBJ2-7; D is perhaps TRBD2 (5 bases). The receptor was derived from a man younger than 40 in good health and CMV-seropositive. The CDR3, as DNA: TGTGCCAGCAGTTACCAACTAGAAGAATCGTACGAGCAGTACTTC. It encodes CASSYQLEESYEQYF.